These 30 T cell receptor beta chains came from one sample sequenced in a study of OX40 agonist ivuxolimab in advanced cancers. The repertoire was sequenced with immunoSEQ multiplex PCR; TCRdb's copy has only in-frame clones and lacks some. Among tens of thousands of clones listed, more than 75% were seen once. This specimen was CD4+ or CD8+ T cells sorted from blood, taken in a trial of the OX40 agonist ivuxolimab. The source of these receptors is an adult with an advanced solid tumor such as melanoma, head and neck, liver or kidney cancer.

V usage is TRBV7-6 and J usage is TRBJ2-5; 13 positions agree with TRBD2. The CDR3 contains 16 residues. V dropped 6 bases and J dropped 5; count of bases not matched to a gene: 9. Germline CDR1 is SGHVS and CDR2 is FNYEAQ. The DNA for the CDR3 is TGTGCCAGCAGTCCAGGACTAGCGGGAGTGTGGGAGACCCAGTACTTC. This encodes CASSPGLAGVWETQYF.

This sequence joins TRBV5-1 and TRBJ1-2; D is uncertain. V was clipped by 5 bases and J by 2 bases, with 7 bases between them. The V gene's germline CDR1 is SGHRS and CDR2 YFSETQ. This CDR3 comprises 12 residues. CDR3 nucleotides: TGCGCCAGCAGGGGAGCCAACTATGGCTACACCTTC. Translated: CASRGANYGYTF.

The rearrangement joins TRBV13 to TRBJ1-3; D might be TRBD1 (6 bases). CDR3 length: 14 amino acids. The germline V gene encodes CDR1 PRHDT and CDR2 FYEKMQ (reference sequence). V dropped 5 bases and J dropped 2 bases, with 10 bases sitting between them. This chain's CDR3 is CASSGRTAGNTIYF. CDR3 nucleotide sequence: TGTGCCAGCAGCGGACGGACAGCTGGAAACACCATATATTTT.

The gene calls are TRBV4-2 and TRBJ1-1, with no clear D. The CDR3 runs 13 residues. From germline, CDR1 is LGHNA and CDR2 YNFKEQ. The V gene lost 0 bases and the J gene lost 3 bases, with 5 bases spanning the gap. The CDR3: CASSQDRDTEAFF. In nucleotides, the CDR3 is TGTGCCAGCAGCCAAGATAGGGACACTGAAGCTTTCTTT.

V and J are TRBV19 and TRBJ2-7, with D unclear. V dropped 5 bases and J dropped 2 bases, with 10 bases sitting between them. This CDR3 spans 13 amino acids. The germline gives CDR1 LNHDA, CDR2 SQIVND (reference sequence). The CDR3 loop is CASSLGPPYEQYF. In nucleotides, the CDR3 is TGTGCCAGTAGTCTAGGACCCCCCTACGAGCAGTACTTC.

The chain joins TRBV9 to TRBJ2-1; 8 nucleotides agree with TRBD2. Per germline, CDR1 SGDLS and CDR2 YYNGEE. This CDR3 spans 15 amino acids. V shed 4 bases and J 7 bases; nucleotides not matched to a gene: 10. CDR3 protein: CASSLSGTSRNEQFF. The CDR3 nucleotides are TGTGCCAGCAGCCTATCCGGGACTAGTCGGAATGAGCAGTTCTTC.

J is TRBJ1-2 and V is TRBV18; 7 bases agree with TRBD1. Trimming removed 3 bases from V and 5 bases from J; junction bases left unmatched: 15. CDR3 length equals 17 residues. CDR1 is KGHSH, CDR2 LQKENI, per germline. This CDR3 is CASSPGPYRARGYGYTF. Here the CDR3 DNA reads TGTGCCAGCTCACCGGGTCCCTACAGGGCCAGGGGGTATGGCTACACCTTC.

The V and J genes are TRBV11-3 and TRBJ2-4; D is unresolved. V gave up 1 base and J gave up 5 bases, with 6 bases separating them. This CDR3 is 13 amino acids long. Germline V gives CDR1 SGHNT, CDR2 YENEEA. CDR3: CASSLGRQNIQYF. CDR3 coding DNA: TGTGCCAGCAGCTTAGGGAGACAAAACATTCAGTACTTC.

This clone has a single count. The chain joins TRBV18 to TRBJ1-4; 7 bases map to TRBD1. The CDR3 sequence is 16 residues long. CDR1 is KGHSH, CDR2 LQKENI, per germline. After removal of 5 bases from V and 6 bases from J, the junction contained 12 bases not matched to a gene. CDR3 coding DNA: TGTGCCAGCTCATCGGGGAAGGGGGCGCTGGATGAAAAACTGTTTTTT. Protein: CASSSGKGALDEKLFF.

The V call is TRBV6-6, the J call TRBJ1-1; 8 bases are a match to TRBD1. The germline V gene encodes CDR1 MNHNY and CDR2 SVGAGI (reference sequence). The CDR3 extends over 15 amino acids. Trimming took 4 bases from V and 5 from J; bases not matched to a gene: 9. Here the CDR3 DNA reads TGTGCCAGCAGTTTCCCCAGACAGGGGTGGACTGAAGCTTTCTTT. Protein sequence: CASSFPRQGWTEAFF.

The chain uses TRBV28 and TRBJ2-1, with 7 bases lining up with TRBD1. V trimming: 2 bases; J trimming: 0 bases; junction bases outside the gene matches: 4. CDR1 is MDHEN, CDR2 SYDVKM, per germline. The CDR3 has 16 amino acids. The CDR3 protein is CASSLRGLHSYNEQFF. The DNA for the CDR3 is TGTGCCAGCAGTTTAAGGGGGCTTCACTCCTACAATGAGCAGTTCTTC.

The chain employs TRBV27 and TRBJ2-7, with a tentative D call TRBD2 (5 bases). Trimming removed 10 bases from V and 2 bases from J, with 15 bases in between. This CDR3 spans 13 amino acids. CDR1 and CDR2 (germline): MNHEY, SMNVEV (reference sequence). The CDR3 is CATRTGSPYEQYF. The CDR3 region has the DNA TGTGCCACCCGGACGGGGAGCCCCTACGAGCAGTACTTC.

The sample holds one count of this clone. CDR3 nucleotide sequence: TGTGCCAGCTCAATGTCACAGGGGAACACTGAAGCTTTCTTT. This translates into CASSMSQGNTEAFF. The V gene is TRBV18, the J gene TRBJ1-1; D is perhaps TRBD1 (6 bases). CDR1 KGHSH and CDR2 LQKENI come from the germline V gene. V was clipped by 5 bases and J by 1 base, with 11 bases between them. This CDR3 is 14 amino acids long.

The rearrangement links TRBV5-1 to TRBJ2-2; D assignment may be TRBD1 or TRBD2 (5 bases each). The V gene's germline CDR1 is SGHRS and CDR2 YFSETQ. There are 15 residues in the CDR3. Trimming took 3 bases from V and 4 from J, leaving 13 bases between them. The CDR3 protein is CASSSGPWGTGELFF. DNA of the CDR3: TGCGCCAGCAGCTCGGGGCCGTGGGGCACCGGGGAGCTGTTTTTT.

The chain is built from TRBV11-2 and TRBJ2-2, with 8 bases that match TRBD1. Losses at the gene ends were 3 bases for V and 3 bases for J; bases not matched to a gene: 12. The CDR3 has 18 residues. Germline values: CDR1 SGHAT, CDR2 FQNNGV. The CDR3 protein is CASSFPPRTGSYTGELFF. CDR3 bases: TGTGCCAGCAGCTTTCCCCCCAGGACAGGGTCGTACACCGGGGAGCTGTTTTTT.

The V call is TRBV4-3, the J call TRBJ1-3; TRBD1 is a possible D gene (5 bases). The germline gives CDR1 LGHNA, CDR2 YSLEER. The ends were cut back, 0 bases at V and 1 base at J, with 16 bases in the middle. The CDR3 covers 18 residues. The CDR3 nucleotides are TGCGCCAGCAGCCAAGACGGGGGTCCAGGGACTTCTGGAAACACCATATATTTT. Encoded protein: CASSQDGGPGTSGNTIYF.

The V gene is TRBV5-6, the J gene TRBJ2-2; tentative D call: TRBD2 (5 bases). Trimming cost V 1 base and J 3 bases, with 13 bases left between them. Germline V gene sequence: CDR1 SGHDT, CDR2 YYEEEE. The length of the CDR3 is 16 residues. The CDR3 coding sequence is TGTGCCAGCAGCTTGTATCAGCGGAAGTACACCGGGGAGCTGTTTTTT. Encoded protein: CASSLYQRKYTGELFF.

CDR3 loop: CASSQGRDGYTF. CDR3 in DNA: TGTGCCAGCAGCCAGGGAAGGGATGGCTACACCTTC. This rearrangement joins TRBV14 to TRBJ1-2; D is unresolved. The CDR3 runs to 12 residues. The V and J ends lost 3 bases and 6 bases respectively, with 8 bases between them. The V gene's germline CDR1 is SGHDN and CDR2 FVKESK.

V and J are TRBV5-8 and TRBJ2-7; D remains unclear. The CDR3 extends over 15 amino acids. CDR1 SGHTS and CDR2 YDEGEE come from the germline V gene. The V and J ends lost 3 bases and 3 bases respectively, with 16 bases between them. The CDR3: CASSYPGLVNYEQYF. In DNA, the CDR3 is TGTGCCAGCAGCTACCCTGGGCTGGTAAACTACGAGCAGTACTTC.

CDR3 DNA sequence: TGTGGTAGCCGGACAGGGGATTCCGGCTACACCTTC. It is translated as CGSRTGDSGYTF. This chain uses TRBV6-6 with TRBJ1-2; TRBD1 agrees at 9 bases. Germline V CDR1 and CDR2: MNHNY, SVGAGI (reference sequence). The CDR3 sequence is 12 residues long.

This chain links TRBV5-5 with TRBJ2-3, with unresolved D. CDR3 length: 15 residues. Germline CDR1 is SGHKS and CDR2 is YYEKEE (reference sequence). Trimming pared 5 bases from V and 2 bases from J, leaving 15 bases between. The CDR3, as DNA: TGTGCCAGCAGGGCTGACTTACCACTCACAGATACGCAGTATTTT. It encodes CASRADLPLTDTQYF. Based on the CDR3 plus reference TRBV5-5 and TRBJ2-3, the full variable domain is DAGVTQSPTHLIKTRGQQVTLRCSPISGHKSVSWYQQVLGQGPQFIFQYYEKEERGRGNFPDRFSARQFPNYSSELNVNALLLGDSALYLCASRADLPLTDTQYFGPGTRLTVL.

This clone was recorded once. CDR3 residues: CASSLDWRSPLHF. The CDR3 DNA follows: TGTGCCAGCAGCTTAGATTGGAGATCACCCCTCCACTTT. The chain recombines TRBV7-2 with TRBJ1-6; D gene uncertain. This CDR3 spans 13 amino acids. V lost 1 base and J 10 bases, leaving 8 bases between the germline ends. From germline, CDR1 is SGHTA and CDR2 FQGNSA.

The chain links TRBV5-4 to TRBJ2-7, with 7 bases fitting TRBD2. Germline trimming cut 0 bases from V and 0 bases from J; bases unmatched to any gene: 3. The CDR3 loop spans 15 amino acids. Germline V gene lookup returns CDR1 SGHNT and CDR2 YYREEE (reference sequence). CDR3 coding DNA: TGTGCCAGCAGCTTGGCTCGCGGGAGCTCCTACGAGCAGTACTTC. It yields the protein CASSLARGSSYEQYF. Filled out from reference TRBV5-4 and TRBJ2-7, the complete variable domain reads ETGVTQSPTHLIKTRGQQVTLRCSSQSGHNTVSWYQQALGQGPQFIFQYYREEENGRGNFPPRFSGLQFPNYSSELNVNALELDDSALYLCASSLARGSSYEQYFGPGTRLTVT.

The V call is TRBV20-1, the J call TRBJ1-2; tentative D call: TRBD1 (6 bases). The germline gives CDR1 DFQATT, CDR2 SNEGSKA (reference sequence). The CDR3 totals 11 residues. CDR3 DNA sequence: TGCAGGAGGGGGGGCAACGATGGCTACACCTTC. Amino acids: CRRGGNDGYTF.

The chain has TRBV11-2 and TRBJ1-6; unclear D gene. V was cut by 5 bases and J by 6 bases, with 11 bases left in between. CDR3 length equals 14 residues. Germline V gene data show CDR1 as SGHAT and CDR2 as FQNNGV. The CDR3 protein is CASSLRVLNSPLHF. The CDR3 region has the DNA TGTGCCAGCAGCCTCCGGGTTCTTAATTCACCCCTCCACTTT.

CDR3 amino acids: CASREGQLQETQYF. DNA for the CDR3: TGTGCCAGCAGAGAGGGACAGTTACAAGAGACCCAGTACTTC. The chain carries TRBV6-1 and TRBJ2-5; 7 nucleotides align to TRBD1. Losses at the gene ends were 6 bases for V and 2 bases for J; bases not matched to a gene: 6. The germline CDR1 and CDR2 sequences are MNHNS and SASEGT. This CDR3 is built from 14 residues.

The chain recombines TRBV7-3 with TRBJ2-5; D not resolved. The V and J ends lost 3 bases and 2 bases respectively, with 10 bases between them. This CDR3 contains 14 residues. Germline CDR1 is SGHTA and CDR2 is FQGTGA. CDR3 residues: CASSLVPLQETQYF. Written as DNA, the CDR3 is TGTGCCAGCAGCTTGGTTCCACTACAAGAGACCCAGTACTTC.

This chain connects TRBV9 to TRBJ2-5; 13 positions agree with TRBD2. V shed 4 bases and J 4 bases; nucleotides not matched to a gene: 13. CDR3 length: 18 residues. Germline CDR1 SGDLS, CDR2 YYNGEE. The CDR3 DNA reads TGTGCCAGCAGCTCATGGACTAGCGGGGGCCTAGAGCGAGAGACCCAGTACTTC. Translating gives CASSSWTSGGLERETQYF.

This clone was observed a few times. The gene calls are TRBV15 and TRBJ1-2; weak D call: TRBD1 (6 bases). The CDR3 has 15 residues. The V gene's germline CDR1 is LNHNV and CDR2 YYDKDF (reference sequence). V was clipped by 7 bases and J by 5 bases, with 20 bases between them. The CDR3 region has the DNA TGTGCCACCAACCCTGGGACAACGGTGGTTTATGGCTACACCTTC. It is translated as CATNPGTTVVYGYTF. The variable domain in full, completed from reference TRBV15 and TRBJ1-2, reads DAMVIQNPRYQVTQFGKPVTLSCSQTLNHNVMYWYQQKSSQAPKLLFHYYDKDFNNEADTPDNFQSRRPNTSFCFLDIRSPGLGDTAMYLCATNPGTTVVYGYTFGSGTRLTVV.

This clone has just one count. This chain uses TRBV19 with TRBJ2-1, with D possibly being TRBD1 (6 bases). CDR1 LNHDA and CDR2 SQIVND come from the germline V gene (reference sequence). The CDR3 has 17 amino acids. The V end lost 1 base, the J end lost 3 bases, and 16 bases lay between the germline ends. The CDR3 reads CASSIAQGRGDYNEQFF. The CDR3 coding sequence is TGTGCCAGTAGTATAGCGCAGGGGCGAGGTGACTACAATGAGCAGTTCTTC.